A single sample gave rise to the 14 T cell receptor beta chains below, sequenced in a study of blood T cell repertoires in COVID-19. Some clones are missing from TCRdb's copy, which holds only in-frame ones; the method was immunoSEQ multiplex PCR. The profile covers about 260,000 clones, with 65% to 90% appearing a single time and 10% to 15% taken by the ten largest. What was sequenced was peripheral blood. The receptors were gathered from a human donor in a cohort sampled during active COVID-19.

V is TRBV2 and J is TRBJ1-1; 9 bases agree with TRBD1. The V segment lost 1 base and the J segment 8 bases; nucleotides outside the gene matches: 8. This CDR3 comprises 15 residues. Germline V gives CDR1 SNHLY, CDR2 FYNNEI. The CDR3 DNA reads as TGTGCCAGCAGTGAAGACAGGGGGCGTATAAGGGAAGCTTTCTTT. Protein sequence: CASSEDRGRIREAFF.

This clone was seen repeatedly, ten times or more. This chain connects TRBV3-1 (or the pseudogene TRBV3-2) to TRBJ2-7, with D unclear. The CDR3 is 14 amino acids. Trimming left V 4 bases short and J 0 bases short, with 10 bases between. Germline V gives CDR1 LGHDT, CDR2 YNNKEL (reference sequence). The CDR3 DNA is TGTGCCAGCAGCCCGACAATTTCCTCCTACGAGCAGTACTTC. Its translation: CASSPTISSYEQYF.

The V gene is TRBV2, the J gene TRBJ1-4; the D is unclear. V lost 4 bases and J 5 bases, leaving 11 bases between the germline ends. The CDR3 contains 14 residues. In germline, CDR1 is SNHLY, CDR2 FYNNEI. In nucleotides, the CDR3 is TGTGCCAGCAGTGCGACACGGGAAAATGAAAAACTGTTTTTT. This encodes CASSATRENEKLFF.

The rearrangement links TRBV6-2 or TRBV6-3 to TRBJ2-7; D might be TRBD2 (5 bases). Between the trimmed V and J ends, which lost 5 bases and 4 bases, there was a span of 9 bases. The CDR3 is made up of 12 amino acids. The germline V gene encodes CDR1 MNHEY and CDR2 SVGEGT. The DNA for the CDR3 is TGTGCCAGCAGTCTCAGCGGATACGAGCAGTACTTC. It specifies CASSLSGYEQYF.

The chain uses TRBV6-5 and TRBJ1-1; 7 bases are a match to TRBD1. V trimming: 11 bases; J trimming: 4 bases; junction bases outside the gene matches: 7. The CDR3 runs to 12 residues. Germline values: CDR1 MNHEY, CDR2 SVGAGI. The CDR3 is CASRGASTEAFF. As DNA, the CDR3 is TGTGCCTCCAGGGGGGCGAGCACTGAAGCTTTCTTT.

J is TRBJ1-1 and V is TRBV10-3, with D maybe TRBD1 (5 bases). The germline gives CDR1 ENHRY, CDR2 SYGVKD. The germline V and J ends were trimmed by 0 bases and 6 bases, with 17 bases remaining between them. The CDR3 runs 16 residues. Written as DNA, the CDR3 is TGTGCCATCAGTGAGTCTTTCGGGGCGGGAGTCCCTGAAGCTTTCTTT. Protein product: CAISESFGAGVPEAFF.

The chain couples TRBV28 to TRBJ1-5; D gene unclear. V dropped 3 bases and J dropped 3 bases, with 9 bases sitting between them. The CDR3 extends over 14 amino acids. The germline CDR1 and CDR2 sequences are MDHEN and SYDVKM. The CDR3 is CASSLMRVNQPQHF. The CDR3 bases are TGTGCCAGCAGTTTGATGCGGGTCAATCAGCCCCAGCATTTT.

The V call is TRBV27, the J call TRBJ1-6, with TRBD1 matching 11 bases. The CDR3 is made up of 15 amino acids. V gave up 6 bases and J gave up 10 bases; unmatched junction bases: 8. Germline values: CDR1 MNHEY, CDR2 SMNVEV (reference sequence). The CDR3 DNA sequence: TGTGCCAGCAGGGACCGGGACAGGGGGAAATCACCCCTCCACTTT. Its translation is CASRDRDRGKSPLHF.

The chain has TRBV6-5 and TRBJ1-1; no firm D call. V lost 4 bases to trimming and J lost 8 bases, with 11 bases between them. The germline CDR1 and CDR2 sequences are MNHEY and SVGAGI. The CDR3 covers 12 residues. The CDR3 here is CASSSELREAFF. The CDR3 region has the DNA TGTGCCAGCAGTTCGGAGTTACGGGAAGCTTTCTTT.

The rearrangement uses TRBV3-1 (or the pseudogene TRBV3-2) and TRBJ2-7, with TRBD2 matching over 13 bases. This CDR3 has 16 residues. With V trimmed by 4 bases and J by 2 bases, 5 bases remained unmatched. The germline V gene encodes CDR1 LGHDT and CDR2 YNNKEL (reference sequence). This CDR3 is CASSPELAGGPYEQYF. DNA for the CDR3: TGTGCCAGCAGCCCCGAACTAGCGGGAGGGCCCTACGAGCAGTACTTC.

The DNA of the CDR3 is TGTGCCAGCAGCTTGCCGACAGGGGGGCTGCATGGCTACACCTTC. Its translation: CASSLPTGGLHGYTF. The rearrangement joins TRBV7-9 to TRBJ1-2; 9 bases align to TRBD1. The V gene end was trimmed by 3 bases and the J gene end by 6 bases; junction bases not matched to a gene: 8. The germline V gene has CDR1 SEHNR and CDR2 FQNEAQ (reference sequence). This CDR3 has 15 amino acids.

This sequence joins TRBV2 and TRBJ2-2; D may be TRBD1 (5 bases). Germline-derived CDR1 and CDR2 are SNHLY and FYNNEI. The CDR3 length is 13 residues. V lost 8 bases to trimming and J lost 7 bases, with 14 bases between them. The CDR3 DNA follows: TGTGCCAGCCGGAAACTCCAGGGCGGGGAGCTGTTTTTT. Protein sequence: CASRKLQGGELFF.

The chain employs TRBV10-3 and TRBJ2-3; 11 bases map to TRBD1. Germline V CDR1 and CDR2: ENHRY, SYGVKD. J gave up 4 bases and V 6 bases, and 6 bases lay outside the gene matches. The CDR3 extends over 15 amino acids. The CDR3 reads CAISPGTGGADTQYF. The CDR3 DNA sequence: TGTGCCATCAGCCCCGGGACAGGGGGGGCAGATACGCAGTATTTT.

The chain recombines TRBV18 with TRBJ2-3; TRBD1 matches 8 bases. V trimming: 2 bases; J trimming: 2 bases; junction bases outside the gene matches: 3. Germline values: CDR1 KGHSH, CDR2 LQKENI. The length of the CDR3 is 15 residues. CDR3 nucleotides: TGTGCCAGCTCACCAGGACAGGGCACCACAGATACGCAGTATTTT. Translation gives CASSPGQGTTDTQYF.